A selection of T cell receptor beta chains follows, all from one sample in a study of blood T cell repertoires in COVID-19. Produced via immunoSEQ multiplex PCR; TCRdb's table is partial and in-frame only. This table has about 160,000 clones, roughly 90% appearing once. Sequenced: peripheral blood. The source is a man between 18 and 29 years old with acute or convalescent COVID-19. CDR3s include the opening cysteine and the closing phenylalanine or tryptophan. A D gene is named only where the DNA matches it firmly. Where a row states a size, it is once, few, many or the class of an expanded clone; other rows omit it.

V	D	size	J	CDR3	DNA
TRBV4-1	-	once	TRBJ2-7	CASSLSGGRPPYEQYF	TGCGCCAGCAGCCTGAGTGGGGGGAGGCCCCCGTACGAGCAGTACTTC
TRBV27	-	-	TRBJ1-4	CASSSNRARLEKLFF	TGTGCCAGCAGTTCCAACAGGGCGCGTTTGGAAAAACTGTTTTTT
TRBV19	-	-	TRBJ2-3	CASSLAVEDTQYF	TGTGCCAGTAGTTTAGCTGTTGAGGATACGCAGTATTTT
TRBV5-8	-	-	TRBJ1-1	CASSLRVKGVGFF	TGTGCCAGCAGCCTTAGGGTCAAGGGGGTAGGCTTCTTT
TRBV19	-	-	TRBJ1-4	CASSINPREKLFF	TGTGCCAGTAGTATAAACCCTAGGGAAAAACTGTTTTTT
TRBV7-6	TRBD2	-	TRBJ2-1	CASSSAYGTSGSNEQFF	TGTGCCAGCAGCTCAGCGTACGGGACTAGCGGGAGCAATGAGCAGTTCTTC
TRBV24-1	TRBD2	-	TRBJ2-1	CATRSREGLNEQFF	TGTGCCACCAGATCGCGGGAGGGCCTGAATGAGCAGTTCTTC
TRBV7-9	TRBD2	-	TRBJ2-3	CASSSRGSPDTQYF	TGTGCCAGCAGCTCGCGGGGGTCCCCAGATACGCAGTATTTT
TRBV6-5	TRBD1	-	TRBJ1-2	CASSPPNRGLGYTF	TGTGCCAGCAGCCCCCCTAACAGGGGGCTAGGCTACACCTTC
TRBV2	-	-	TRBJ1-4	CASSPGLEEKLFF	TGTGCCAGCAGTCCAGGGTTGGAGGAAAAACTGTTTTTT
TRBV12-3/TRBV12-4	-	-	TRBJ1-3	CASNRGSGNTIYF	TGTGCCAGCAATCGGGGCTCTGGAAACACCATATATTTT
TRBV6-5	-	-	TRBJ2-7	CASSRGGVGSYEQYF	TGTGCCAGCTCTCGTGGAGGGGTGGGCTCCTACGAGCAGTACTTC
TRBV20-1	TRBD2	-	TRBJ2-7	CSASGAGVLREQYF	TGCAGTGCTAGTGGAGCGGGAGTCCTGAGGGAGCAGTACTTC
TRBV5-1	TRBD1	-	TRBJ2-7	CASSSRQGAPYEQYF	TGCGCCAGCAGCTCCCGACAGGGGGCCCCTTACGAGCAGTACTTC
TRBV4-1	-	-	TRBJ2-5	CASSLNKYQETQYF	TGCGCCAGCAGCCTGAACAAGTACCAAGAGACCCAGTACTTC
TRBV21-1	-	few	TRBJ1-2	CASYFYGYTF	TGTGCCAGCTACTTTTATGGCTACACCTTC
TRBV24-1	-	-	TRBJ2-3	CATSDPRAPSTDTQYF	TGTGCCACCAGTGATCCTCGAGCTCCTAGCACAGATACGCAGTATTTT
TRBV4-2	TRBD2	-	TRBJ2-3	CASSIRLAGGGDTQYF	TGTGCCAGCAGCATCCGACTAGCGGGGGGTGGAGATACGCAGTATTTT
TRBV21-1	-	-	TRBJ1-2	CASSSDRNYGYTF	TGTGCCAGCAGCAGCGACAGGAACTATGGCTACACCTTC
TRBV25-1	-	once	TRBJ2-2	CASSRSGGTGELFF	TGTGCCAGCAGTCGGTCCGGGGGCACCGGGGAGCTGTTTTTT
TRBV2	-	-	TRBJ1-2	CASSEGREYYGYTF	TGTGCCAGCAGTGAAGGAAGGGAGTACTATGGCTACACCTTC
TRBV15	-	-	TRBJ1-2	CATSRGWGDYGYTF	TGTGCCACCAGCAGGGGCTGGGGGGACTATGGCTACACCTTC
TRBV20-1	TRBD1	-	TRBJ1-5	CSASFSERYRGNQPQHF	TGCAGTGCTAGTTTTTCGGAACGTTACAGGGGAAATCAGCCCCAGCATTTT
TRBV18	TRBD1	-	TRBJ2-2	CASSSELGQANTGELFF	TGTGCCAGCTCATCAGAACTAGGACAGGCGAACACCGGGGAGCTGTTTTTT